This is a list of T cell receptor beta chains from one sample in a study of CD8 T cells in Susac syndrome. Using its own MiXCR run on the immunoSEQ multiplex PCR reads, TCRdb lists one record per CDR3 protein. The table lists hundreds of thousands of distinct CDR3 sequences, about 94% of them singletons. The source material was CD4+ T cells from PBMCs. These receptors were collected from a human donor with multiple sclerosis. The CDR3 runs from the conserved cysteine through the conserved F or W. D genes are given only for firm matches. Clone size is not always given. Where it is, it says once, few, many or a class for expanded clones.

CDR3aa	CDR3nt	v_gene	j_gene	d_gene	abundance
CASSQDLGLGSPLHF	TGCGCCAGCAGCCAAGATCTGGGCCTGGGATCACCCCTCCACTTT	TRBV4-1	TRBJ1-6	-	-
CSATLQGPTILAKNIQYF	TGCAGTGCGACATTACAGGGGCCGACGATCTTAGCCAAAAACATTCAGTACTTC	TRBV20-1	TRBJ2-4	TRBD1	-
CASSVEDRGGETQYF	TGTGCCAGCAGCGTAGAAGACAGGGGGGGAGAGACCCAGTACTTC	TRBV9	TRBJ2-5	TRBD1	-
CASGFARGQDTGELFF	TGTGCTAGTGGTTTTGCGAGGGGCCAGGACACCGGGGAGCTGTTTTTT	TRBV12-5	TRBJ2-2	-	once
CSVETGTSGGYNEQFF	TGCAGCGTTGAGACCGGGACTAGCGGGGGGTACAATGAGCAGTTCTTC	TRBV29-1	TRBJ2-1	TRBD2	-
CSALTGGFYNEQFF	TGCAGCGCCTTGACGGGGGGCTTCTACAATGAGCAGTTCTTC	TRBV29-1	TRBJ2-1	-	-
CASSPSGVLDTGELFF	TGTGCCAGCTCACCAAGTGGGGTCCTCGACACCGGGGAGCTGTTTTTT	TRBV18	TRBJ2-2	-	-
CASSNSGNTIYF	TGTGCCAGCAGCAACTCTGGAAACACCATATATTTT	TRBV3-1	TRBJ1-3	-	-
CATQGRLNTEAFF	TGTGCCACCCAAGGCAGGTTGAACACTGAAGCTTTCTTT	TRBV3-1	TRBJ1-1	-	-
CASSLAGYGYTF	TGTGCCAGCAGCTTAGCAGGGTACGGCTACACCTTC	TRBV7-2	TRBJ1-2	-	many
CASSTGGGPKYNEQFF	TGTGCCAGCAGTACAGGTGGGGGCCCCAAATACAATGAGCAGTTCTTC	TRBV7-2	TRBJ2-1	-	-
CASSPGHNQPQHF	TGTGCCAGCAGTCCGGGACACAATCAGCCCCAGCATTTT	TRBV12-3/TRBV12-4	TRBJ1-5	-	-
CASSRPELAGGGGSEQFF	TGTGCCAGCAGCCGGCCGGAACTAGCGGGAGGAGGTGGCAGTGAGCAGTTCTTC	TRBV12-3/TRBV12-4	TRBJ2-1	TRBD2	-
CASSVADRTYEQYF	TGTGCCAGCAGCGTAGCGGACAGAACCTACGAGCAGTACTTC	TRBV9	TRBJ2-7	-	-
CSAEGGQETQYF	TGCAGCGCCGAGGGGGGTCAAGAGACCCAGTACTTC	TRBV29-1	TRBJ2-5	-	-
CASSVAGYSYNEQFF	TGTGCCAGCAGCGTTGCGGGATACTCCTACAATGAGCAGTTCTTC	TRBV9	TRBJ2-1	-	-
CASSLVGGAPQYF	TGTGCCAGCAGCTTAGTTGGGGGGGCGCCCCAGTATTTT	TRBV7-2	TRBJ2-3	-	-
CASSRTELAGANVLTF	TGTGCCAGCAGCCGGACGGAGTTGGCTGGGGCCAACGTCCTGACTTTC	TRBV12-3/TRBV12-4	TRBJ2-6	-	-
CASSITGGAYNEQFF	TGTGCCAGTAGTATAACAGGGGGCGCGTACAATGAGCAGTTCTTC	TRBV19	TRBJ2-1	TRBD1	-
CASSQPRQGRRELFF	TGCGCCAGCAGCCAGCCCCGACAGGGGCGGCGGGAGCTGTTTTTT	TRBV4-1	TRBJ2-2	TRBD1	-
CAWSQAGDHEQYF	TGTGCCTGGAGCCAGGCAGGGGACCACGAGCAGTACTTC	TRBV30	TRBJ2-7	-	-
CSVLGLFIDYTQYF	TGCAGCGTTCTCGGACTCTTTATCGACTATACGCAGTATTTT	TRBV29-1	TRBJ2-3	-	-
CASSVEGTSGTGFF	TGTGCCAGCAGCGTAGAAGGGACTAGCGGTACGGGTTTCTTC	TRBV9	TRBJ2-1	TRBD2	few
CSADLAGTDTQYF	TGCAGCGCCGACCTGGCGGGCACAGATACGCAGTATTTT	TRBV20-1	TRBJ2-3	-	-
CASSVVLDGELFF	TGTGCCAGCAGCGTAGTGTTGGACGGGGAGCTGTTTTTT	TRBV9	TRBJ2-2	-	-
CSARGLAPEAFF	TGCAGTGCCCGGGGACTGGCCCCTGAAGCTTTCTTT	TRBV20-1	TRBJ1-1	-	-
CSARGLAGLTYEQYF	TGCAGTGCTAGAGGGCTAGCGGGGCTAACCTACGAGCAGTACTTC	TRBV20-1	TRBJ2-7	TRBD2	-
CSALAAGADTQYF	TGCAGTGCTTTGGCGGCAGGGGCCGATACGCAGTATTTT	TRBV20-1	TRBJ2-3	-	-
CSLRRPGGERGETQYF	TGCAGTCTCCGACGACCCGGGGGGGAACGGGGAGAGACCCAGTACTTC	TRBV20-1	TRBJ2-5	TRBD2	-
CASSPPGPEAFF	TGTGCCAGCAGCCCCCCGGGACCTGAAGCTTTCTTT	TRBV7-3	TRBJ1-1	-	-
CASSKNREATEAFF	TGTGCCAGCTCAAAGAACAGGGAGGCCACTGAAGCTTTCTTT	TRBV18	TRBJ1-1	-	few
CASSLEVFPNTEAFF	TGCGCCAGCAGCTTGGAGGTGTTCCCGAACACTGAAGCTTTCTTT	TRBV5-1	TRBJ1-1	-	-
CAINPGTGEKFF	TGTGCCATCAACCCCGGGACAGGGGAGAAGTTCTTC	TRBV12-3/TRBV12-4	TRBJ2-1	TRBD1	-
CASSQDRGLGQPQHF	TGTGCCAGCAGCCAGGACAGGGGGCTTGGTCAGCCCCAGCATTTT	TRBV6-2/TRBV6-3	TRBJ1-5	TRBD1	-
CASSARKGGDYGYTF	TGTGCCAGTAGCGCACGGAAGGGGGGAGACTATGGCTACACCTTC	TRBV19	TRBJ1-2	-	-
CASSASGTETQYF	TGTGCCAGCAGCGCTAGCGGGACGGAGACCCAGTACTTC	TRBV9	TRBJ2-5	TRBD2	once
CASSLRQQGEAFF	TGTGCCAGCAGCTTACGACAACAGGGGGAAGCTTTCTTT	TRBV7-9	TRBJ1-1	TRBD1	-
CASSLAAGGEGEAFF	TGTGCCAGCAGCTTAGCGGCAGGGGGGGAAGGTGAAGCTTTCTTT	TRBV7-6	TRBJ1-1	TRBD1	-
CASRTGRTYEQYF	TGTGCCAGCAGAACGGGACGGACTTACGAGCAGTACTTC	TRBV28	TRBJ2-7	-	-
CASSLGGRGNEQFF	TGTGCCAGCAGTTTAGGCGGGAGGGGCAATGAGCAGTTCTTC	TRBV12-3/TRBV12-4	TRBJ2-1	TRBD2	-
CASSYLGDQPQHF	TGTGCCAGCAGTTACTTGGGGGATCAGCCCCAGCATTTT	TRBV6-5	TRBJ1-5	-	-
CASSVRGAGEQYF	TGTGCCAGCAGCGTGCGGGGGGCCGGCGAGCAGTACTTC	TRBV7-9	TRBJ2-7	TRBD2	-
CASSFPGGNTEAFF	TGTGCCAGCAGCTTTCCGGGGGGGAACACTGAAGCTTTCTTT	TRBV5-4	TRBJ1-1	-	-
CASSVADRAYWGYTF	TGTGCCAGCAGCGTAGCGGACAGGGCGTATTGGGGCTACACCTTC	TRBV9	TRBJ1-2	TRBD1	-